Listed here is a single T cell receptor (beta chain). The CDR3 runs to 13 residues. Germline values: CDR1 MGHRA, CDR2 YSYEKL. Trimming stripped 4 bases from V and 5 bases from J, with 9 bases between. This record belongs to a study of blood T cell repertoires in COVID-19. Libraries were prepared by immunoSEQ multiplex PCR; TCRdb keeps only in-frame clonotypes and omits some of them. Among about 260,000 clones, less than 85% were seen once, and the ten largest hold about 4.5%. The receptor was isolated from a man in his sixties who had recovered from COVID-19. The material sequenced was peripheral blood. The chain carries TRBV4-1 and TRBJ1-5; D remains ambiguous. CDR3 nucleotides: TGCGCCAGCAGCCTGGCGGTGGATCAGCCCCAGCATTTT. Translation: CASSLAVDQPQHF.